This passage covers 6 T cell receptor beta chains from one sample sequenced in a study of cytomegalovirus exposure and HLA in healthy donors (dated by TCRdb to 2017 to 2019). Libraries were made using the immunoSEQ multiplex PCR assay. The multiplex PCR relied on a mix of 60 forward primers for TCR Vbeta segments and 13 reverse primers for TCR Jbeta segments. Sourced from immuneACCESS, this table was stored by TCRdb with only in-frame sequences that have V and J called. A share of the clones is absent; for the studies checked, an unresolved V gene accounts for under half, and the remainder has no known explanation. This sample's listing comprises tens of thousands of clones. The ten largest account for approximately 0.71% of the sample. The sequencing input was PBMCs. Receptors originate from a man aged 30-40 years in good health and CMV-seronegative.

The rearrangement links TRBV2 to TRBJ1-5; D gene unclear. Germline CDR1 is SNHLY and CDR2 is FYNNEI. This CDR3 region has 14 residues. Trimming took 5 bases from V and 5 from J, leaving 13 bases between them. CDR3 nucleotide sequence: TGTGCCAGCAGTATCTCGGGTTGGGATCAGCCCCAGCATTTT. This codes for CASSISGWDQPQHF. The full variable domain, with the rest looked up from reference TRBV2 and TRBJ1-5, is EPEVTQTPSHQVTQMGQEVILRCVPISNHLYFYWYRQILGQKVEFLVSFYNNEISEKSEIFDDQFSVERPDGSNFTLKIRSTKLEDSAMYFCASSISGWDQPQHFGDGTRLSIL.

This chain uses TRBV2 with TRBJ2-2; D is perhaps TRBD2 (5 bases). Germline V CDR1 and CDR2: SNHLY, FYNNEI. The length of the CDR3 is 15 residues. The V and J ends lost 4 bases and 4 bases respectively, with 13 bases between them. The DNA for the CDR3 is TGTGCCAGCAGTGGCCCTTCGGGGTTCACCGGGGAGCTGTTTTTT. Protein sequence: CASSGPSGFTGELFF.

The gene calls are TRBV11-2 and TRBJ1-3; 7 bases agree with TRBD1. The CDR3 sequence is 16 residues long. CDR1 is SGHAT, CDR2 FQNNGV, per germline. V was pared by 1 base and J by 0 bases, with 3 bases of the junction left unmatched. CDR3: CASSLAWDSSGNTIYF. CDR3 nucleotide sequence: TGTGCCAGCAGCTTAGCCTGGGACAGCTCTGGAAACACCATATATTTT.

This chain links TRBV18 with TRBJ2-7; 11 bases line up with TRBD1. This CDR3 spans 18 amino acids. Germline V gives CDR1 KGHSH, CDR2 LQKENI. The J segment lost 5 bases and the V segment lost 6 bases, leaving 18 bases of the junction unmatched. In DNA form, the CDR3 reads TGTGCCAGCTCCGCGCCTACTGGACAGGGGGCGGAGGTTAACGAGCAGTACTTC. Residues: CASSAPTGQGAEVNEQYF.

This chain connects TRBV19 to TRBJ1-2; TRBD1 agrees at 7 bases. V lost 3 bases, J lost 8 bases, and 6 bases stayed unmatched. CDR3 length: 13 amino acids. From germline, CDR1 is LNHDA and CDR2 SQIVND (reference sequence). This chain's CDR3 is CASSIDRAKGYTF. As DNA, the CDR3 is TGTGCCAGTAGTATTGACAGGGCCAAAGGCTACACCTTC.

V gene TRBV19 combines with J gene TRBJ1-2; maybe TRBD1 (5 bases). CDR3 length: 14 residues. The V gene's germline CDR1 is LNHDA and CDR2 SQIVND (reference sequence). V was pared by 4 bases and J by 1 base, with 10 bases between. The CDR3 here is CASSKRQNNYGYTF. CDR3 sequence (DNA): TGTGCCAGTAGTAAAAGACAGAATAACTATGGCTACACCTTC. Looking up the rest from reference TRBV19 and TRBJ1-2 gives the full variable domain: DGGITQSPKYLFRKEGQNVTLSCEQNLNHDAMYWYRQDPGQGLRLIYYSQIVNDFQKGDIAEGYSVSREKKESFPLTVTSAQKNPTAFYLCASSKRQNNYGYTFGSGTRLTVV.